The following is a T cell receptor (beta chain) sequence with its context. Its antigen is unidentified. CD45RO negativity and positive selection for CCR7 defined naive CD8 cells, a population that excluded terminally differentiated effector memory CD45RA+ cells. Roughly 200 ng DNA, tens of thousands of T cell genomes, went into each sorted-subset replicate PCR. In the original analysis: Filtering was not the same, since immunoSEQ gave junction-only sequences without quality scores. Some clones are missing from TCRdb's copy, which holds only in-frame ones; the method was immunoSEQ multiplex PCR. The D gene and trimming were derived from the DNA, and the V and J assignments and clone size from that table. The profile shows some 580,000 clones, 98% of them singletons. The entry originates in a study of shared clonotypes between healthy human individuals. General study results and limits: It was the few donors that limited the genetic and exposure-history diversity represented.

Sample: naive CD8+ T cells sorted from blood. This receptor was identified in a man aged 30-40 years in good health.

CDR3 coding DNA: TGCGCCAGCAGCTCAGGACTAGCGGGAGGGCCGGACACAGATACGCAGTATTTT. It is translated as CASSSGLAGGPDTDTQYF. V is TRBV5-1 and J is TRBJ2-3, with 15 bases identical to TRBD2. V gave up 3 bases and J gave up 2 bases; unmatched junction bases: 7. This CDR3 is built from 18 residues. Germline CDR1 reads SGHRS; CDR2 reads YFSETQ.